These T cell receptor beta chains were read from a single sample in a study of shared clonotypes between healthy human individuals. The repertoire was sequenced with immunoSEQ multiplex PCR; TCRdb's copy has only in-frame clones and lacks some. This sample carries 75,000 to 100,000 clones, roughly 45% of them seen once, and the ten largest clones take around 15%. Source material: PBMCs. These TCRs come from a woman aged 40 to 50 in good health. Some clones in this sample may be carry-over from other donors' samples. CDR3s include the opening cysteine and the closing phenylalanine or tryptophan. A D gene is named only where the DNA matches it firmly. Some rows have no size entry. The others give once, few or many, or a class for an expanded clone.

v_call: TRBV6-6
clone_size: few
j_call: TRBJ1-5
d_call: TRBD1
cdr3_aa: CASSKQGDNQPQHF
cdr3_nt: TGTGCCAGCAGCAAACAGGGGGACAATCAGCCCCAGCATTTT

v_call: TRBV6-5
clone_size: few
j_call: TRBJ2-3
d_call: NA
cdr3_aa: CASSPGGGAQYF
cdr3_nt: TGTGCCAGCAGTCCGGGCGGTGGGGCGCAGTATTTT

v_call: TRBV10-2
clone_size: once
j_call: TRBJ2-7
d_call: NA
cdr3_aa: CASGTGDEQYF
cdr3_nt: TGCGCTTCGGGGACCGGGGACGAGCAGTACTTC

v_call: TRBV30
clone_size: few
j_call: TRBJ2-3
d_call: NA
cdr3_aa: CAYGSQSGSRTDTQYF
cdr3_nt: TGTGCCTACGGATCTCAGAGCGGGTCCCGCACAGATACGCAGTATTTT

v_call: TRBV5-4
clone_size: NA
j_call: TRBJ2-3
d_call: NA
cdr3_aa: CASSPKGSSLIHTDTQYF
cdr3_nt: TGTGCCAGCAGCCCAAAAGGGAGTTCGCTTATACACACAGATACGCAGTATTTT

v_call: TRBV23-1
clone_size: NA
j_call: TRBJ2-2
d_call: TRBD2
cdr3_aa: CASSQSTSGRLTGELFF
cdr3_nt: TGCGCCAGCAGTCAATCGACTAGCGGGAGACTGACCGGGGAGCTGTTTTTT

v_call: TRBV5-1
clone_size: few
j_call: TRBJ2-5
d_call: NA
cdr3_aa: CASSGAQQETQYF
cdr3_nt: TGCGCCAGCAGCGGGGCCCAGCAAGAGACCCAGTACTTC

v_call: TRBV18
clone_size: many
j_call: TRBJ2-7
d_call: NA
cdr3_aa: CASSHMDGSYEQYF
cdr3_nt: TGTGCCAGCTCACACATGGACGGATCCTACGAGCAGTACTTC

v_call: TRBV28
clone_size: NA
j_call: TRBJ2-3
d_call: TRBD1
cdr3_aa: CASKSRTGPSRDTQYF
cdr3_nt: TGTGCCAGCAAATCTCGGACAGGTCCGTCCCGCGATACGCAGTATTTT

v_call: TRBV6-1
clone_size: NA
j_call: TRBJ2-7
d_call: NA
cdr3_aa: CATGGFNIRNEQYF
cdr3_nt: TGTGCCACTGGGGGCTTTAACATACGTAACGAGCAGTACTTC

v_call: TRBV5-4
clone_size: NA
j_call: TRBJ1-4
d_call: NA
cdr3_aa: CASSSSGAPTNEKLFF
cdr3_nt: TGTGCCAGCAGTTCCTCGGGGGCGCCTACTAATGAAAAACTGTTTTTT

v_call: TRBV29-1
clone_size: NA
j_call: TRBJ2-7
d_call: NA
cdr3_aa: CSVVDNRSGYEQYF
cdr3_nt: TGCAGCGTTGTAGACAACCGTTCTGGGTACGAGCAGTACTTC

v_call: TRBV7-6
clone_size: few
j_call: TRBJ1-3
d_call: NA
cdr3_aa: CASSFTGTGNTIYF
cdr3_nt: TGTGCCAGCAGTTTTACAGGGACTGGAAACACCATATATTTT

v_call: TRBV28
clone_size: many
j_call: TRBJ2-3
d_call: NA
cdr3_aa: CASSLDGRGWGTDTQYF
cdr3_nt: TGTGCCAGCAGTTTGGATGGACGAGGATGGGGCACAGATACGCAGTATTTT

v_call: TRBV30
clone_size: NA
j_call: TRBJ1-3
d_call: NA
cdr3_aa: CAWSVQGISGNTIYF
cdr3_nt: TGTGCCTGGAGTGTACAAGGAATCTCTGGAAACACCATATATTTT

v_call: TRBV28
clone_size: many
j_call: TRBJ1-2
d_call: NA
cdr3_aa: CASRRVEAGYTF
cdr3_nt: TGTGCCAGCCGCCGGGTTGAGGCTGGCTACACCTTC

v_call: TRBV29-1
clone_size: NA
j_call: TRBJ2-7
d_call: NA
cdr3_aa: CSVTGGETYEQYF
cdr3_nt: TGCAGCGTGACAGGAGGGGAAACCTACGAGCAGTACTTC

v_call: TRBV4-1
clone_size: few
j_call: TRBJ1-2
d_call: NA
cdr3_aa: CASSPSGAESYGYTF
cdr3_nt: TGTGCCAGCAGCCCATCCGGGGCCGAGTCCTATGGCTACACCTTC

v_call: TRBV30
clone_size: NA
j_call: TRBJ1-1
d_call: NA
cdr3_aa: CALEVPPASNTEAFF
cdr3_nt: TGTGCGTTGGAGGTTCCCCCGGCTTCGAACACTGAAGCTTTCTTT

v_call: TRBV6-5
clone_size: NA
j_call: TRBJ2-1
d_call: NA
cdr3_aa: CASRMGGTSYNEQFF
cdr3_nt: TGTGCCAGCAGAATGGGCGGAACCTCCTACAATGAGCAGTTCTTC

v_call: TRBV28
clone_size: NA
j_call: TRBJ1-2
d_call: NA
cdr3_aa: CASSFGSYGYTF
cdr3_nt: TGTGCCAGCAGTTTTGGGTCTTATGGCTACACCTTC

v_call: TRBV18
clone_size: few
j_call: TRBJ2-5
d_call: TRBD1
cdr3_aa: CASSPPDRGETQYF
cdr3_nt: TGTGCCAGCTCACCCCCGGACAGGGGGGAGACCCAGTACTTC

v_call: TRBV28
clone_size: few
j_call: TRBJ1-5
d_call: NA
cdr3_aa: CASRSFPGSSNQPQHF
cdr3_nt: TGTGCCAGCAGGTCTTTCCCGGGATCTAGCAATCAGCCCCAGCATTTT

v_call: TRBV4-2
clone_size: once
j_call: TRBJ2-3
d_call: TRBD1
cdr3_aa: CASSLPGGTQYF
cdr3_nt: TGTGCCAGCAGCCTCCCAGGGGGTACGCAGTATTTT

v_call: TRBV19
clone_size: NA
j_call: TRBJ1-1
d_call: TRBD1
cdr3_aa: CASSSGTGFMNTEAFF
cdr3_nt: TGTGCCAGTAGTAGCGGGACAGGGTTTATGAACACTGAAGCTTTCTTT

v_call: TRBV10-3
clone_size: many
j_call: TRBJ2-7
d_call: TRBD2
cdr3_aa: CAISGRLAGSTEQYF
cdr3_nt: TGTGCCATCAGTGGAAGACTAGCGGGATCTACCGAGCAGTACTTC

v_call: TRBV25-1
clone_size: NA
j_call: TRBJ2-5
d_call: TRBD1
cdr3_aa: CASSEGDSRNQETQYF
cdr3_nt: TGTGCCAGCAGTGAGGGGGACAGTCGGAACCAAGAGACCCAGTACTTC

v_call: TRBV18
clone_size: many
j_call: TRBJ1-1
d_call: NA
cdr3_aa: CASSPTGTNTEAFF
cdr3_nt: TGTGCCAGCTCACCAACAGGTACCAACACTGAAGCTTTCTTT

v_call: TRBV29-1
clone_size: NA
j_call: TRBJ2-1
d_call: TRBD1
cdr3_aa: CSGGTGGQNEQFF
cdr3_nt: TGCAGCGGTGGGACAGGGGGCCAAAATGAGCAGTTCTTC

v_call: TRBV5-1
clone_size: NA
j_call: TRBJ2-7
d_call: TRBD1
cdr3_aa: CASSLTFQGGGSYEQYF
cdr3_nt: TGCGCCAGCAGCTTAACCTTCCAAGGGGGCGGCTCCTACGAGCAGTACTTC

v_call: TRBV15
clone_size: few
j_call: TRBJ1-2
d_call: NA
cdr3_aa: CATSRDTAAYGYTF
cdr3_nt: TGTGCCACCAGCAGAGATACGGCAGCCTATGGCTACACCTTC

v_call: TRBV15
clone_size: NA
j_call: TRBJ2-7
d_call: NA
cdr3_aa: CATSRESRAGHEQYF
cdr3_nt: TGTGCCACCAGCAGAGAGTCCAGGGCTGGCCACGAGCAGTACTTC

v_call: TRBV30
clone_size: NA
j_call: TRBJ2-4
d_call: NA
cdr3_aa: CAWSVANTRAGNIQYF
cdr3_nt: TGTGCCTGGAGTGTCGCAAATACAAGGGCGGGGAACATTCAGTACTTC

v_call: TRBV29-1
clone_size: NA
j_call: TRBJ2-7
d_call: NA
cdr3_aa: CSALPHREAEQYF
cdr3_nt: TGCAGCGCCCTCCCGCACAGGGAAGCCGAGCAGTACTTC

v_call: TRBV6-1
clone_size: few
j_call: TRBJ2-7
d_call: NA
cdr3_aa: CASSESGRVGYEQYF
cdr3_nt: TGTGCCAGCAGTGAGTCCGGGCGGGTGGGCTACGAGCAGTACTTC

v_call: TRBV5-4
clone_size: NA
j_call: TRBJ2-3
d_call: TRBD2
cdr3_aa: CASSQGTSGRNTQYF
cdr3_nt: TGTGCCAGCAGCCAAGGGACTAGCGGGAGAAATACGCAGTATTTT

v_call: TRBV10-3
clone_size: few
j_call: TRBJ1-3
d_call: NA
cdr3_aa: CAISESVGTLAGNTIYF
cdr3_nt: TGTGCCATCAGTGAGTCGGTCGGGACTCTGGCTGGAAACACCATATATTTT

v_call: TRBV25-1
clone_size: many
j_call: TRBJ1-4
d_call: NA
cdr3_aa: CASSEGQGGEKLFF
cdr3_nt: TGTGCCAGCAGTGAAGGCCAGGGAGGGGAAAAACTGTTTTTT

v_call: TRBV10-3
clone_size: few
j_call: TRBJ2-1
d_call: TRBD1
cdr3_aa: CAISAVETGGYNEQFF
cdr3_nt: TGTGCCATCAGTGCGGTAGAGACAGGGGGCTACAATGAGCAGTTCTTC